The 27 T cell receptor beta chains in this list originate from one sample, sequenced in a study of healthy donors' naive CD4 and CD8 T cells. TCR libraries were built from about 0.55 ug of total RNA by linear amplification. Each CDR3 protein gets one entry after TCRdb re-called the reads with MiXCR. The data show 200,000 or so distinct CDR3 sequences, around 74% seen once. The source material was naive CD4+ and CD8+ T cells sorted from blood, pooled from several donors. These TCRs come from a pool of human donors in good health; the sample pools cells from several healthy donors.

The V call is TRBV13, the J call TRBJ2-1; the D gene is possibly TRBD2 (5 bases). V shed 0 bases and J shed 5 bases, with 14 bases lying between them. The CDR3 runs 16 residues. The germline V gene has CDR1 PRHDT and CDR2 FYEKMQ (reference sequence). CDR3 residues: CASSLGRGEKDNEQFF. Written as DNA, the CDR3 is TGTGCCAGCAGCTTAGGCCGGGGAGAGAAGGACAATGAGCAGTTCTTC. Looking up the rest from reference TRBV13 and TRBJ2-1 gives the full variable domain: AAGVIQSPRHLIKEKRETATLKCYPIPRHDTVYWYQQGPGQDPQFLISFYEKMQSDKGSIPDRFSAQQFSDYHSELNMSSLELGDSALYFCASSLGRGEKDNEQFFGPGTRLTVL.

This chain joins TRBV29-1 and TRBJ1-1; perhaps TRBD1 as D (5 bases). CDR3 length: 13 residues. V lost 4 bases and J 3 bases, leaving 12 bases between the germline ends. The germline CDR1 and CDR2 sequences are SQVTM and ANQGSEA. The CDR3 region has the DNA TGCAGCGTTGGCTGGGGCGGGTACACTGAAGCTTTCTTT. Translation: CSVGWGGYTEAFF.

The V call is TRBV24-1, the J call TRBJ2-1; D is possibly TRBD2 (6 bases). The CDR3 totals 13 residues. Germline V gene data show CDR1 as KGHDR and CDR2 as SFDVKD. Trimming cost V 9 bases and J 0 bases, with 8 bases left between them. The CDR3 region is CATGGGSYNEQFF. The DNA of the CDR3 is TGTGCCACCGGGGGAGGCTCCTACAATGAGCAGTTCTTC.

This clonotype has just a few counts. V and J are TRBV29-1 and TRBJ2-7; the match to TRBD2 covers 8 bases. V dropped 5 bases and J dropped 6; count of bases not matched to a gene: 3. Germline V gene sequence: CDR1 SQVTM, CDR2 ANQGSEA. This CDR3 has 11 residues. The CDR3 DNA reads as TGCAGCGTTAGAGCGGGAGTCGAGCAGTACTTC. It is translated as CSVRAGVEQYF.

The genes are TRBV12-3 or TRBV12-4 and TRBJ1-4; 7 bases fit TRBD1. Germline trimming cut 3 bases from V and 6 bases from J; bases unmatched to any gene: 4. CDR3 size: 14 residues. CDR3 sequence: CASSFSGGDEKLFF. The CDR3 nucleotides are TGTGCCAGCAGTTTCTCAGGGGGAGATGAAAAACTGTTTTTT.

The CDR3 DNA follows: TGTGCCAGTAGTATAATTGGGGGCCCCGCTGAAGCTTTCTTT. It is translated as CASSIIGGPAEAFF. The rearrangement uses TRBV19 and TRBJ1-1; D perhaps matches TRBD1 (6 bases). The V end was cut by 2 bases, the J end by 6 bases, with 13 bases between. The CDR3 totals 14 residues. CDR1 LNHDA and CDR2 SQIVND come from the germline V gene (reference sequence). The full variable domain, in which reference TRBV19 and TRBJ1-1 provide the parts outside the CDR3, is DGGITQSPKYLFRKEGQNVTLSCEQNLNHDAMYWYRQDPGQGLRLIYYSQIVNDFQKGDIAEGYSVSREKKESFPLTVTSAQKNPTAFYLCASSIIGGPAEAFFGQGTRLTVV.

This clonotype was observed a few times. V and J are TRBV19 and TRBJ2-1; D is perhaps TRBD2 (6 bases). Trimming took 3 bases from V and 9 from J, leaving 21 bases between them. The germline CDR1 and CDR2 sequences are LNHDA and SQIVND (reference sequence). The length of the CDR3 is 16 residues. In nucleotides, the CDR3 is TGTGCCAGTAGTATTCCGGAGGGTAAGGGGAGAGTTGAGCAGTTCTTC. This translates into CASSIPEGKGRVEQFF.

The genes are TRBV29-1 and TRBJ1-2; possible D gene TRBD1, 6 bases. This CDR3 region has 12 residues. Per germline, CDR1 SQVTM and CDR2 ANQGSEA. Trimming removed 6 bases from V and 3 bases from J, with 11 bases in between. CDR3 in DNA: TGCAGCGTGGACAGAGACGACTATGGCTACACCTTC. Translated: CSVDRDDYGYTF.

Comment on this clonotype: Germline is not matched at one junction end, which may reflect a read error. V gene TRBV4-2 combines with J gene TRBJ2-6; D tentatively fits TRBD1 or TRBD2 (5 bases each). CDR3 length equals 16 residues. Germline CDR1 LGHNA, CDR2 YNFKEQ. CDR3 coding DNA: TGCGCCAGCAGCCGGGGAGTAGGGGCTGGGGCCAACGTCCTGACTTTC. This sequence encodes CASSRGVGAGANVLTF.

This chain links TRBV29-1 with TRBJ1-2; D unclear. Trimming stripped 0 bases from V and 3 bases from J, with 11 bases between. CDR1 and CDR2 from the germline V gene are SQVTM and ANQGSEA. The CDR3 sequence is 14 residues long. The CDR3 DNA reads TGCAGCGTTGAAGAATCCAGGTTCCACTATGGCTACACCTTC. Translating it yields CSVEESRFHYGYTF.

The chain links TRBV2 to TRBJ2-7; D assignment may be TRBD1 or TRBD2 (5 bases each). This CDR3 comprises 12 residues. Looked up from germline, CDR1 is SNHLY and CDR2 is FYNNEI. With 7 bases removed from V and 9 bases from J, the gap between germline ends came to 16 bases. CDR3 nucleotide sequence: TGTGCCAGCATGGGACCCCTCCCGGGGCAGTACTTC. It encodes CASMGPLPGQYF.

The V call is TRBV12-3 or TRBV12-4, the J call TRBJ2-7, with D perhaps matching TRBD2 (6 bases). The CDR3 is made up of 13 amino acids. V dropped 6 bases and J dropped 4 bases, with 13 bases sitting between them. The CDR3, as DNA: TGTGCCAGCAGGGGGCGTGGAGGGTACGAGCAGTACTTC. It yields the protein CASRGRGGYEQYF.

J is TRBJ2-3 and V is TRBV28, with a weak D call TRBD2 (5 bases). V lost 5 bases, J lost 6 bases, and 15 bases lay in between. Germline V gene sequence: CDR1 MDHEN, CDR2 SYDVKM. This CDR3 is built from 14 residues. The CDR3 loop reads CASSGLEGKDTQYF. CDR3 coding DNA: TGTGCCAGCAGTGGTTTAGAGGGAAAGGATACGCAGTATTTT.

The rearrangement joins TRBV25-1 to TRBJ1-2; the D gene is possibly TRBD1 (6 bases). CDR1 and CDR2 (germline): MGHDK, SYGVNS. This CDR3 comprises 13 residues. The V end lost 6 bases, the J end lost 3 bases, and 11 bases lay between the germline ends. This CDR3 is CASRKQGYYGYTF. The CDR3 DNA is TGTGCCAGCAGAAAACAGGGATACTATGGCTACACCTTC.

CDR3 sequence: CSVEVATGNQHF. CDR3 coding DNA: TGCAGCGTTGAAGTGGCGACAGGTAACCAGCATTTT. The J gene is TRBJ1-5, the V gene TRBV29-1; D may be TRBD1 (6 bases). This CDR3 is 12 amino acids long. CDR1 and CDR2 (germline): SQVTM, ANQGSEA. Between the trimmed V and J ends, which lost 1 base and 12 bases, there was a span of 13 bases.

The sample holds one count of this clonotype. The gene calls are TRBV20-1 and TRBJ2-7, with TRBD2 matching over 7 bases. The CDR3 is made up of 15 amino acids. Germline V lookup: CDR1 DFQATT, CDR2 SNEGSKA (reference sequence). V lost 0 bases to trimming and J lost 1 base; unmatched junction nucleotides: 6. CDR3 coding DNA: TGCAGTGCTAGAGATCATCTAGCGGAATCCTACGAGCAGTACTTC. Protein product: CSARDHLAESYEQYF.

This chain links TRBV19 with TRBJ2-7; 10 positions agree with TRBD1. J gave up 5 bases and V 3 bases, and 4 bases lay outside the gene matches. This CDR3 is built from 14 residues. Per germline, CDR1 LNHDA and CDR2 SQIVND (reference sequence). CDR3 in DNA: TGTGCCAGTAGTATCACGGGACAGGGGAACGAGCAGTACTTC. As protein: CASSITGQGNEQYF.

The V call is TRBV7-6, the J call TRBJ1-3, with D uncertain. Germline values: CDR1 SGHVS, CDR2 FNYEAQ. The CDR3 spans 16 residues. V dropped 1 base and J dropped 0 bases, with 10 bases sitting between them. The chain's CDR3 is CASSLGGRSSGNTIYF. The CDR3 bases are TGTGCCAGCAGCTTAGGCGGCAGGAGCTCTGGAAACACCATATATTTT.

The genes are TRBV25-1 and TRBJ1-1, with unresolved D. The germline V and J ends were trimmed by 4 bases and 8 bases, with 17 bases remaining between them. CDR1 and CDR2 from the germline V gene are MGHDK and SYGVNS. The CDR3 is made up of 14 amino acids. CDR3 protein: CASSVPGGRGEAFF. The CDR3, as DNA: TGTGCCAGCAGTGTCCCGGGAGGGCGAGGGGAAGCTTTCTTT.

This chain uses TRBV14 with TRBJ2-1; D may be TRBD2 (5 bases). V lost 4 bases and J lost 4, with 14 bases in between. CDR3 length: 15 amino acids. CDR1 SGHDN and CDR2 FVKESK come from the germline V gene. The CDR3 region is CASSRGPADYNEQFF. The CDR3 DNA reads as TGTGCCAGCAGCCGAGGGCCAGCGGATTACAATGAGCAGTTCTTC. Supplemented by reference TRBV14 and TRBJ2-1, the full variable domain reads EAGVTQFPSHSVIEKGQTVTLRCDPISGHDNLYWYRRVMGKEIKFLLHFVKESKQDESGMPNNRFLAERTGGTYSTLKVQPAELEDSGVYFCASSRGPADYNEQFFGPGTRLTVL.

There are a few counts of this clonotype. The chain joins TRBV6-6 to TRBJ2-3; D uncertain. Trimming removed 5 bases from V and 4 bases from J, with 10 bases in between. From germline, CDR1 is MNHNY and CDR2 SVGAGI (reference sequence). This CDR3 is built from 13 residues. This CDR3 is CASSPDWPDTQYF. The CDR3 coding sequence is TGTGCCAGCAGTCCGGATTGGCCAGATACGCAGTATTTT.

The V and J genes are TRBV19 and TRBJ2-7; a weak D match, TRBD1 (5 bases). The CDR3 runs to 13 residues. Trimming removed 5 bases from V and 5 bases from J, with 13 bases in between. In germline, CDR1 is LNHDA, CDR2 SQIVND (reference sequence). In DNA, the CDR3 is TGTGCCAGTAGTTCAGGGCTCTTGGACGAGCAGTACTTC. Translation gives CASSSGLLDEQYF. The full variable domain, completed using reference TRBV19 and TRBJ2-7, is DGGITQSPKYLFRKEGQNVTLSCEQNLNHDAMYWYRQDPGQGLRLIYYSQIVNDFQKGDIAEGYSVSREKKESFPLTVTSAQKNPTAFYLCASSSGLLDEQYFGPGTRLTVT.

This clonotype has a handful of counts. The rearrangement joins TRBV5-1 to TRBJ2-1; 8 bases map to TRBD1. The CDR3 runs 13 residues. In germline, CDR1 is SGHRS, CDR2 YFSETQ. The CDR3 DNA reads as TGCGCATTCAAGCAGGGGGCATGGAATGAGCAGTTCTTC. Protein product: CAFKQGAWNEQFF.

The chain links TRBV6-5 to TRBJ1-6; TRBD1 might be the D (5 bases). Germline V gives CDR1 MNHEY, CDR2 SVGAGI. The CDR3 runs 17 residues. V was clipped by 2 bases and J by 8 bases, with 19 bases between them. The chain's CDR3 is CASSYEAGKGPDSPLHF. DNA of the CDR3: TGTGCCAGCAGTTACGAGGCCGGGAAGGGGCCGGATTCACCCCTCCACTTT.

In nucleotides, the CDR3 is TGTGCCAGCTCCCTCGGCCAGGGCGGGGCAGATACGCAGTATTTT. Its translation is CASSLGQGGADTQYF. J is TRBJ2-3 and V is TRBV6-5, with TRBD2 as a possible D gene (6 bases). CDR3 length equals 15 residues. V gave up 8 bases and J gave up 4 bases, with 19 bases separating them. Germline V lookup: CDR1 MNHEY, CDR2 SVGAGI.

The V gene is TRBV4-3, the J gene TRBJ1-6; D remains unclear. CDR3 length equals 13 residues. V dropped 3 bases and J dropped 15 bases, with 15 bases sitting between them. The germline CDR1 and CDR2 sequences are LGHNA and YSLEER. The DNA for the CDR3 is TGCGCCAGCAGCCAGACAAACGGAGTACACCTCCACTTT. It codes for CASSQTNGVHLHF.

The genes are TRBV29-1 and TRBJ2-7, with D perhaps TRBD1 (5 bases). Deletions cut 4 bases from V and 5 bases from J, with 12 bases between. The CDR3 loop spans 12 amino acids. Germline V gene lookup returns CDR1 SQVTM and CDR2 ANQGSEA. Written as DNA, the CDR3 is TGCAGCGTTGCCAGGGTGGGCCACGAGCAGTACTTC. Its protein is CSVARVGHEQYF.